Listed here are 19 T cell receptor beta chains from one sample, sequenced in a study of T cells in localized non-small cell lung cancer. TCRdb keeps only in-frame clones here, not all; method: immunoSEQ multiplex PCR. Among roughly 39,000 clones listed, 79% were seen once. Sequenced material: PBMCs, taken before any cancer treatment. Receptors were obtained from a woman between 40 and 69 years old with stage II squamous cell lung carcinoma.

Here the CDR3 reads CASRPQNTEAFF. Here the CDR3 DNA reads TGTGCCAGCAGGCCCCAGAACACTGAAGCTTTCTTT. The chain is built from TRBV6-6 and TRBJ1-1; no clear D gene. The CDR3 sequence is 12 residues long. Per the germline V gene, CDR1 is MNHNY and CDR2 is SVGAGI (reference sequence). Trimming removed 6 bases from V and 1 base from J, with 6 bases in between.

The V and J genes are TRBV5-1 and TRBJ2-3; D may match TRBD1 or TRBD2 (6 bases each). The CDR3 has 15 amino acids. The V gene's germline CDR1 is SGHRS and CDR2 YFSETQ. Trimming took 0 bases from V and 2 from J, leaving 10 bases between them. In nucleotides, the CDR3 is TGCGCCAGCAGCTTGGAGGGGGGCTACACAGATACGCAGTATTTT. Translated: CASSLEGGYTDTQYF.

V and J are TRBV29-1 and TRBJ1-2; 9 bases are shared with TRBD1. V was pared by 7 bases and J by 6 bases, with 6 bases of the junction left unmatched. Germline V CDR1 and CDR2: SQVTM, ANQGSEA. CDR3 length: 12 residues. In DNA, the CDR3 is TGCAGCGCGCACGGACAGGGGAATGGCTACACCTTC. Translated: CSAHGQGNGYTF. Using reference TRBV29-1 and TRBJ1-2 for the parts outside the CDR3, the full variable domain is SAVISQKPSRDICQRGTSLTIQCQVDSQVTMMFWYRQQPGQSLTLIATANQGSEATYESGFVIDKFPISRPNLTFSTLTVSNMSPEDSSIYLCSAHGQGNGYTFGSGTRLTVV.

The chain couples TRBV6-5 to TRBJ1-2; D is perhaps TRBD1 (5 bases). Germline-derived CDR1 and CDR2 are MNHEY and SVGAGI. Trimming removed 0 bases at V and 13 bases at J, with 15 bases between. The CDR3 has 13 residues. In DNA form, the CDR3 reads TGTGCCAGCAGTTACTCGCGGGGGATGGGACTCACCTTC. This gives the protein CASSYSRGMGLTF.

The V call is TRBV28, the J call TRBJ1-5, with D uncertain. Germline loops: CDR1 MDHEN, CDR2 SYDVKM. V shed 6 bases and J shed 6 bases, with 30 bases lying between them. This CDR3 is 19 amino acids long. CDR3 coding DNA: TGTGCCAGCAGCTTTCCTCCCCAAGCGGCATCCTCAAAGGGTCAGCCCCAGCATTTT. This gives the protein CASSFPPQAASSKGQPQHF.

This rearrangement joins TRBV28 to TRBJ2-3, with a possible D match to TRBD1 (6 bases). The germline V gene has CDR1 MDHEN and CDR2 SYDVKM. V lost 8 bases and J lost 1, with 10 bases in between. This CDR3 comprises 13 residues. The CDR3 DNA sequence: TGTGCCAGCTTGGGGGCTGGCACAGATACGCAGTATTTT. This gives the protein CASLGAGTDTQYF.

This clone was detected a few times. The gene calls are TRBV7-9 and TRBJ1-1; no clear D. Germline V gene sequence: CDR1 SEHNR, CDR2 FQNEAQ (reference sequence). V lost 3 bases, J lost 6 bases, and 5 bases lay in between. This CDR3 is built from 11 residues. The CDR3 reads CASSFNPEAFF. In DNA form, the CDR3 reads TGTGCCAGCAGCTTTAACCCTGAAGCTTTCTTT.

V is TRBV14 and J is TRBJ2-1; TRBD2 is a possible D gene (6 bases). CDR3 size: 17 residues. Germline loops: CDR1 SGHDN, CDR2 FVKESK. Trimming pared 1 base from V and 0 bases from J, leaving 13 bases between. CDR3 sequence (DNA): TGTGCCAGCAGCCAAGGGGGACTTCCGAGCTCCTACAATGAGCAGTTCTTC. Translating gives CASSQGGLPSSYNEQFF.

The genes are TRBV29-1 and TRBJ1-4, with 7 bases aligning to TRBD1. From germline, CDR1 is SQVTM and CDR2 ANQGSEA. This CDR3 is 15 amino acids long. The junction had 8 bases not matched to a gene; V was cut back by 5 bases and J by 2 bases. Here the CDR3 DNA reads TGCAGCGTTTCTGACAGGGACCCTACTAATGAAAAACTGTTTTTT. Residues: CSVSDRDPTNEKLFF.

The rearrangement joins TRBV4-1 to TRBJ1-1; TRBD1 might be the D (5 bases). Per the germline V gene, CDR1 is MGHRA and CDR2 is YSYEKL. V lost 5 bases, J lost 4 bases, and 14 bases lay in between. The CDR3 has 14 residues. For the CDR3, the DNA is TGCGCCAGCAGCGGAGGGGAGGGGAGCACTGAAGCTTTCTTT. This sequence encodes CASSGGEGSTEAFF.

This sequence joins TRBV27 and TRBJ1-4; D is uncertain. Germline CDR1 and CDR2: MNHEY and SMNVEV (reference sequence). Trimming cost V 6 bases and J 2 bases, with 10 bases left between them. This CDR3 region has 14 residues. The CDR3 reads CASSRRDTNEKLFF. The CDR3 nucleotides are TGTGCCAGCAGCCGAAGGGATACTAATGAAAAACTGTTTTTT.

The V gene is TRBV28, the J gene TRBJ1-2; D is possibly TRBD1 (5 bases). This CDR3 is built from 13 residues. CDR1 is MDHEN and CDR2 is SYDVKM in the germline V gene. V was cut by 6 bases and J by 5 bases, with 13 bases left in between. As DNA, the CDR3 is TGTGCCAGCAGCCCACAGGAAGGTTATGGCTACACCTTC. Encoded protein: CASSPQEGYGYTF.

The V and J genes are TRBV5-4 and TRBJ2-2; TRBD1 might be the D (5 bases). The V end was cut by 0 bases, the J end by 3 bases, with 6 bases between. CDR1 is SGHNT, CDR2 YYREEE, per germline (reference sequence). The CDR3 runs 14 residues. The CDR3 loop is CASSLETDTGELFF. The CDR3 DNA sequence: TGTGCCAGCAGCTTGGAGACAGACACCGGGGAGCTGTTTTTT.

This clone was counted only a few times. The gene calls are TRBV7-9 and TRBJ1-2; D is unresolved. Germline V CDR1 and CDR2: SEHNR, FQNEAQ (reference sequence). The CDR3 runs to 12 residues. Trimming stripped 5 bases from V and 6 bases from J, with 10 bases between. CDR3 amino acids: CASSPDPDGYTF. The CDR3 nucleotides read TGTGCCAGCAGCCCCGACCCGGATGGCTACACCTTC. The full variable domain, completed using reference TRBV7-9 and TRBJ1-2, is DTGVSQNPRHKITKRGQNVTFRCDPISEHNRLYWYRQTLGQGPEFLTYFQNEAQLEKSRLLSDRFSAERPKGSFSTLEIQRTEQGDSAMYLCASSPDPDGYTFGSGTRLTVV.

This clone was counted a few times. The DNA of the CDR3 is TGCGCCAGCAGCGGAACAGTTGGACAGCCCCAGCATTTT. Encoded protein: CASSGTVGQPQHF. The rearrangement links TRBV10-1 to TRBJ1-5; D is uncertain. CDR1 is WNHNN, CDR2 SYGVQD, per germline (reference sequence). Trimming removed 6 bases at V and 7 bases at J, with 13 bases between. The CDR3 runs 13 residues.

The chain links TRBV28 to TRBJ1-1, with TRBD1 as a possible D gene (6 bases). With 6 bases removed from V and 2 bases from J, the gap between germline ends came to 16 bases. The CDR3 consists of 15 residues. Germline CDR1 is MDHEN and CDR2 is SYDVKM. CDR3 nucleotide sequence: TGTGCCAGCAGAAACGGACAGCGCATCAACACTGAAGCTTTCTTT. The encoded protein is CASRNGQRINTEAFF.

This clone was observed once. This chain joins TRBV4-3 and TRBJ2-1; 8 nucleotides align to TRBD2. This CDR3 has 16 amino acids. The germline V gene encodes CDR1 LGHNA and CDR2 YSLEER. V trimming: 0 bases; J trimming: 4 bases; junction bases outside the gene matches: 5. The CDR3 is CASSQERLALYNEQFF. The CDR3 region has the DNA TGCGCCAGCAGCCAAGAACGACTAGCGTTGTACAATGAGCAGTTCTTC.

The CDR3 reads CASSFGGSVANYGYTF. CDR3 nucleotides: TGTGCCAGCAGTTTCGGAGGGTCCGTAGCTAACTATGGCTACACCTTC. The chain couples TRBV28 to TRBJ1-2; D gene unclear. The CDR3 consists of 16 residues. Germline V gene data show CDR1 as MDHEN and CDR2 as SYDVKM. V gave up 3 bases and J gave up 0 bases, with 14 bases separating them.

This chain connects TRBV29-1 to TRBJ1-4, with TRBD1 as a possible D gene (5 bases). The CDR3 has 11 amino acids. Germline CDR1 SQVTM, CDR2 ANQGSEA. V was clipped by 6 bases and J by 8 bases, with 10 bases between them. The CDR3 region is CSVRREEKLFF. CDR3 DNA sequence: TGCAGCGTCCGCAGGGAAGAAAAACTGTTTTTT.